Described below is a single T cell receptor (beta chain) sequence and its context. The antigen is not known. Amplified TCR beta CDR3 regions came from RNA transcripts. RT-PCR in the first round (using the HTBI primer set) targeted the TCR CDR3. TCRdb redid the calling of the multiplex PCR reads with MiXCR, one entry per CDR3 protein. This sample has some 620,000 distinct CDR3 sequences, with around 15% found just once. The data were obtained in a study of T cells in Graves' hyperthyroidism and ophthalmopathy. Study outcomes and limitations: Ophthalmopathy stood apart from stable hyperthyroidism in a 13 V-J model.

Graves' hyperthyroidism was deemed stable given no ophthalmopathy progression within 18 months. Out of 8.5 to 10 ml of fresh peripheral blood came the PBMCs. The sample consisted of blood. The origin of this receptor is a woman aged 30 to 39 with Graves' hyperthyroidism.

CDR3 region: CASSENRAGYTF. Written as DNA, the CDR3 is TGCGCCAGCAGCGAAAACAGGGCTGGCTACACCTTC. This chain links TRBV5-1 with TRBJ1-2, with D perhaps matching TRBD1 (6 bases). Germline CDR1 and CDR2: SGHRS and YFSETQ. With 4 bases removed from V and 7 bases from J, the gap between germline ends came to 11 bases. This CDR3 spans 12 amino acids.